This TCR beta chain was identified during a study of blood T cells in healthy people across ages. Regarding the study as a whole: Per million T cells, TCR beta diversity dropped about linearly as age rose.

PCR was performed a second time for roughly 7 to 12 cycles using a sample-barcoded 5' primer and a J-beta primer mix. MiXCR, run by TCRdb on the 5' RACE reads, gives a single entry per CDR3 protein. There are about 1,000,000 distinct CDR3 sequences in the sample; 45% occur only once, and 18% lies in the top ten. V shed 0 bases and J shed 3 bases, with 10 bases lying between them. Germline V CDR1 and CDR2: LGHNT, FRNRAP. The CDR3 spans 15 residues. Of note for this clonotype: What it binds is not known.

The sequenced sample consisted of blood. The source of this sequence is a woman in her fifties or sixties in good health. The chain uses TRBV12-5 and TRBJ2-3; no clear D gene. This CDR3 is CASGLVPSVTDTQYF. The CDR3 region has the DNA TGTGCTAGTGGTTTGGTCCCCAGTGTGACAGATACGCAGTATTTT.